These 8 T cell receptor beta chains were sequenced from one sample in a study of shared clonotypes between healthy human individuals. Only CD45RO-negative cells positively selected for CCR7 counted as naive CD8 cells, so terminally differentiated effector memory CD45RA+ cells were excluded. Assay used: immunoSEQ multiplex PCR; TCRdb lists only in-frame clones, some missing. The table records about 2.1 million clones, approximately 94% of them present only once. Sequenced: naive CD8+ T cells from PBMCs. The receptors originated from a man younger than 35 in good health. Some clones in this sample may be carry-over from other donors' samples.

This chain connects TRBV10-3 to TRBJ1-5; D is unresolved. The CDR3 has 12 residues. The V end was cut by 10 bases, the J end by 1 base, with 8 bases between. Germline-derived CDR1 and CDR2 are ENHRY and SYGVKD. The CDR3 here is CATAGSNQPQHF. The CDR3 DNA reads TGTGCCACCGCCGGGAGCAATCAGCCCCAGCATTTT.

This clone was found once. The V call is TRBV29-1, the J call TRBJ2-7, with 11 bases aligning to TRBD1. Trimming at V came to 7 bases and at J to 2 bases, leaving 19 bases not matched to a gene. Looked up from germline, CDR1 is SQVTM and CDR2 is ANQGSEA. CDR3 size: 18 residues. In DNA, the CDR3 is TGCAGCGCTAACCCGGACAGGGGGCAGGTAGCGGGAACCTACGAGCAGTACTTC. Translating gives CSANPDRGQVAGTYEQYF.

On this clone itself: Distinct nucleotide sequences in the sample also encode this CDR3. The V and J genes are TRBV28 and TRBJ2-2; D ambiguous. There are 14 residues in the CDR3. Trimming removed 1 base at V and 4 bases at J, with 7 bases between. Germline V gene lookup returns CDR1 MDHEN and CDR2 SYDVKM. Here the CDR3 reads CASSLLSRTGELFF. CDR3 bases: TGTGCCAGCAGTTTATTATCGCGCACCGGGGAGCTGTTTTTT. The whole variable domain, remainder taken from reference TRBV28 and TRBJ2-2, is DVKVTQSSRYLVKRTGEKVFLECVQDMDHENMFWYRQDPGLGLRLIYFSYDVKMKEKGDIPEGYSVSREKKERFSLILESASTNQTSMYLCASSLLSRTGELFFGEGSRLTVL.

The chain couples TRBV7-2 to TRBJ2-7; D is ambiguous. The CDR3 runs to 13 residues. Germline loops: CDR1 SGHTA, CDR2 FQGNSA. Trimming removed 3 bases from V and 4 bases from J, with 10 bases in between. The CDR3 DNA reads TGTGCCAGCAGCTTGCTAGAGGAGTACGAGCAGTACTTC. Translation: CASSLLEEYEQYF.

The chain has TRBV4-1 and TRBJ1-4; D gene ambiguous. In germline, CDR1 is MGHRA, CDR2 YSYEKL. Trimming took 2 bases from V and 8 from J, leaving 12 bases between them. The CDR3 runs to 14 residues. The DNA of the CDR3 is TGCGCCAGCAGCCAATCTATCAGAGGGGAAAAACTGTTTTTT. This gives the protein CASSQSIRGEKLFF.

The V call is TRBV2, the J call TRBJ1-4; D is undetermined. The CDR3 is made up of 15 amino acids. The germline V and J ends were trimmed by 6 bases and 0 bases, with 11 bases remaining between them. CDR1 is SNHLY and CDR2 is FYNNEI in the germline V gene. For the CDR3, the DNA is TGTGCCAGCAGCCGGACGGAGGCAACTAATGAAAAACTGTTTTTT. Amino acids: CASSRTEATNEKLFF.

This clone occurred once. The chain uses TRBV18 and TRBJ2-2; the D is unclear. The CDR3 runs to 14 residues. V was trimmed by 2 bases and J by 7 bases, leaving 11 bases between them. Germline assignment: CDR1 KGHSH and CDR2 LQKENI. CDR3 nucleotides: TGTGCCAGCTCACCAACGCTTTCAGGCGGGGAGCTGTTTTTT. Protein: CASSPTLSGGELFF.

The chain is built from TRBV9 and TRBJ2-7; 10 nucleotides align to TRBD1. V gave up 3 bases and J gave up 4 bases; unmatched junction bases: 4. The CDR3 loop spans 14 amino acids. Germline-derived CDR1 and CDR2 are SGDLS and YYNGEE. The CDR3: CASSEGTGVYEQYF. CDR3 in DNA: TGTGCCAGCAGCGAAGGGACAGGGGTATACGAGCAGTACTTC.